The present T cell receptor (beta chain) was sequenced within a study of blood T cell repertoires in COVID-19. Study in general: Material from acute and convalescent COVID-19 was sourced from the United States, Italy and Spain.

The CDR3 spans 11 residues. V was pared by 7 bases and J by 4 bases, with 5 bases between. Germline values: CDR1 LNHDA, CDR2 SQIVND (reference sequence). Only in-frame clones appear in the TCRdb table, and some are missing; sequencing was by immunoSEQ multiplex PCR. The table has roughly 76,000 clones, under 95% seen once. This chain uses TRBV19 with TRBJ2-1; possibly TRBD1 for D (5 bases). Sequenced input: peripheral blood. The receptor comes from a woman aged 55-69 years with active COVID-19. CDR3: CASKGYNEQFF. CDR3 coding DNA: TGTGCCAGTAAGGGGTACAATGAGCAGTTCTTC.